These 16 T cell receptor beta chains share one sample of origin, sequenced in a study of blood T cell repertoires in COVID-19. Assay: immunoSEQ multiplex PCR; the TCRdb copy retains only in-frame clones and omits some. The data show hundreds of thousands of clones, around 90% seen once. Material: PBMCs or T cells enriched from blood (not recorded which). These receptors were obtained from a man aged 45-65 years who had been exposed to COVID-19.

This clone was detected a few times. J is TRBJ2-1 and V is TRBV14; 10 bases match TRBD1. The germline V gene has CDR1 SGHDN and CDR2 FVKESK. J was trimmed by 7 bases and V by 4 bases; bases with no gene match: 7. The CDR3 totals 15 residues. In DNA form, the CDR3 reads TGTGCCAGCAGCCTCTTCCGGGACAGGGGTAATGAGCAGTTCTTC. Translated: CASSLFRDRGNEQFF.

In this sample, this clone turned up once. The chain recombines TRBV11-2 with TRBJ2-1; possibly TRBD2 for D (5 bases). Per germline, CDR1 SGHAT and CDR2 FQNNGV. This CDR3 contains 13 residues. V was clipped by 5 bases and J by 4 bases, with 9 bases between them. The CDR3 nucleotides read TGTGCCAGCAGCCGTGGCGGGTACAATGAGCAGTTCTTC. Its protein is CASSRGGYNEQFF.

The chain combines TRBV10-3 with TRBJ2-1; weak D call: TRBD1 (5 bases). Germline V gene sequence: CDR1 ENHRY, CDR2 SYGVKD. CDR3 size: 16 residues. The germline V and J ends were trimmed by 6 bases and 4 bases, with 19 bases remaining between them. Here the CDR3 DNA reads TGTGCCATCAGACGTCAGGGATTGCGGAATTACAATGAGCAGTTCTTC. It translates to CAIRRQGLRNYNEQFF.

The genes are TRBV5-4 and TRBJ2-7; no reliable D call. V lost 0 bases, J lost 0 bases, and 7 bases lay in between. Germline V gives CDR1 SGHNT, CDR2 YYREEE (reference sequence). This CDR3 is 14 amino acids long. This chain's CDR3 is CASSLDTSSYEQYF. The CDR3 nucleotides read TGTGCCAGCAGCTTGGATACCAGCTCCTACGAGCAGTACTTC. Filled out from reference TRBV5-4 and TRBJ2-7, the complete variable domain reads ETGVTQSPTHLIKTRGQQVTLRCSSQSGHNTVSWYQQALGQGPQFIFQYYREEENGRGNFPPRFSGLQFPNYSSELNVNALELDDSALYLCASSLDTSSYEQYFGPGTRLTVT.

The chain has TRBV7-3 and TRBJ1-1; TRBD1 is a possible D gene (6 bases). The CDR3 contains 15 residues. Germline lookup yields CDR1 SGHTA and CDR2 FQGTGA. Trimming pared 5 bases from V and 1 base from J, leaving 14 bases between. CDR3 amino acids: CASSPPGVPNTEAFF. The CDR3 coding sequence is TGTGCCAGCAGCCCACCAGGGGTTCCGAACACTGAAGCTTTCTTT. Full variable domain (rest looked up from reference TRBV7-3 and TRBJ1-1): GAGVSQTPSNKVTEKGKYVELRCDPISGHTALYWYRQSLGQGPEFLIYFQGTGAADDSGLPNDRFFAVRPEGSVSTLKIQRTERGDSAVYLCASSPPGVPNTEAFFGQGTRLTVV.

The chain carries TRBV5-5 and TRBJ1-2; possibly TRBD1 for D (6 bases). CDR3 length: 15 residues. V was clipped by 3 bases and J by 4 bases, with 16 bases between them. CDR1 and CDR2 (germline): SGHKS, YYEKEE (reference sequence). This chain's CDR3 is CASSSRQVLSYGYTF. For the CDR3, the DNA is TGTGCCAGCAGCTCGCGACAGGTTCTCTCCTATGGCTACACCTTC. The full variable domain, its missing parts supplied by reference TRBV5-5 and TRBJ1-2, is DAGVTQSPTHLIKTRGQQVTLRCSPISGHKSVSWYQQVLGQGPQFIFQYYEKEERGRGNFPDRFSARQFPNYSSELNVNALLLGDSALYLCASSSRQVLSYGYTFGSGTRLTVV.

This chain joins TRBV13 and TRBJ2-1; D unresolved. This CDR3 spans 13 amino acids. The germline V and J ends were trimmed by 5 bases and 5 bases, with 10 bases remaining between them. Germline V CDR1 and CDR2: PRHDT, FYEKMQ (reference sequence). The CDR3: CASSHLPNNEQFF. The CDR3 DNA reads as TGTGCCAGCAGCCACTTGCCCAACAATGAGCAGTTCTTC.

The table lists this clone with a few counts. The CDR3 loop is CASSPMGDEKLFF. The CDR3 DNA reads TGTGCCAGCTCTCCGATGGGAGATGAAAAACTGTTTTTT. The V call is TRBV18, the J call TRBJ1-4, with D unclear. The V and J ends lost 6 bases and 6 bases respectively, with 11 bases between them. The CDR3 is made up of 13 amino acids. From germline, CDR1 is KGHSH and CDR2 LQKENI.

This clone was seen once. This rearrangement joins TRBV6-5 to TRBJ1-2; perhaps TRBD1 as D (5 bases). The CDR3 totals 12 residues. V was pared by 8 bases and J by 8 bases, with 15 bases between. Germline CDR1 and CDR2: MNHEY and SVGAGI. CDR3 nucleotide sequence: TGTGCCAGCCACAGTCCAGGGCGCGGCTACACCTTC. Its translation: CASHSPGRGYTF.

The V call is TRBV27, the J call TRBJ1-6; TRBD1 matches at 10 bases. The CDR3 loop spans 17 amino acids. V gave up 7 bases and J gave up 4 bases; unmatched junction bases: 10. CDR1 and CDR2 from the germline V gene are MNHEY and SMNVEV (reference sequence). The CDR3 spells CASTLRAGQGYNSPLHF. The CDR3 DNA follows: TGTGCCAGCACCCTAAGAGCGGGACAGGGGTATAATTCACCCCTCCACTTT.

V usage is TRBV3-1 (or the pseudogene TRBV3-2) and J usage is TRBJ2-3; 8 nucleotides line up with TRBD2. V was pared by 4 bases and J by 6 bases, with 12 bases of the junction left unmatched. From germline, CDR1 is LGHDT and CDR2 YNNKEL (reference sequence). The CDR3 runs 16 residues. CDR3 in DNA: TGTGCCAGCAGCCGAGGACTGACTAGCGCGGGGGATACGCAGTATTTT. This codes for CASSRGLTSAGDTQYF.

The rearrangement joins TRBV7-9 to TRBJ1-5, with no clear D. Trimming shortened V by 5 bases and J by 6 bases, and 11 bases separated the two germline ends. The CDR3 runs to 13 residues. Germline V CDR1 and CDR2: SEHNR, FQNEAQ (reference sequence). The CDR3 loop is CASSLDGSQPQHF. DNA for the CDR3: TGTGCCAGCAGCCTCGACGGGAGTCAGCCCCAGCATTTT. Full variable domain (missing parts from reference TRBV7-9 and TRBJ1-5): DTGVSQNPRHKITKRGQNVTFRCDPISEHNRLYWYRQTLGQGPEFLTYFQNEAQLEKSRLLSDRFSAERPKGSFSTLEIQRTEQGDSAMYLCASSLDGSQPQHFGDGTRLSIL.

The chain links TRBV28 to TRBJ1-5, with a possible D match to TRBD1 (6 bases). Trimming took off 10 bases at V and 6 bases at J, with 22 bases between the two ends. The CDR3 sequence is 15 residues long. In germline, CDR1 is MDHEN, CDR2 SYDVKM. The CDR3 DNA is TGTGCCACCTGGGGGATGGGGGCAGTAATTCAGCCCCAGCATTTT. This translates into CATWGMGAVIQPQHF.

As DNA, the CDR3 is TGCGCCAGCAGCCAAGGGGACAGGGTGGCTTATGAAAAACTGTTTTTT. Its translation: CASSQGDRVAYEKLFF. The V call is TRBV4-1, the J call TRBJ1-4, with 9 bases that match TRBD1. J gave up 6 bases and V 1 base, and 6 bases lay outside the gene matches. The CDR3 consists of 16 residues. Germline V gene data show CDR1 as MGHRA and CDR2 as YSYEKL.

V is TRBV5-3 and J is TRBJ2-7, with 11 bases fitting TRBD1. TRBV5-3 is given ORF status, its function remaining uncertain. J gave up 3 bases and V 3 bases, and 11 bases lay outside the gene matches. The CDR3 totals 17 residues. The CDR3: CARSWHRTGGIFYEQYF. DNA of the CDR3: TGTGCCAGAAGCTGGCACCGGACAGGGGGCATCTTCTACGAGCAGTACTTC.

V is TRBV7-2 and J is TRBJ1-2, with TRBD1 matching over 9 bases. The V gene end was trimmed by 8 bases and the J gene end by 8 bases; junction bases not matched to a gene: 12. Germline CDR1 is SGHTA and CDR2 is FQGNSA. The CDR3 has 14 amino acids. CDR3 in amino acids: CASSGPGTGIGYTF. The CDR3 bases are TGTGCCAGCTCAGGTCCCGGGACAGGGATCGGCTACACCTTC.